The 19 T cell receptor beta chains below come from one sample, sequenced in a study of blood T cell repertoires in COVID-19 (dated by TCRdb to 2018 to 2020). Library preparation employed the immunoSEQ multiplex PCR assay. TCRdb limited this immuneACCESS table to in-frame rearrangements with V and J called. A share of clones is missing; checked studies link under half to unresolved V genes, and the rest is unexplained. Within this sample are approximately 200,000 clones, with roughly 84% of them counted one time only. 7% to 8.5% of the sample belongs to the ten largest clones. The sequencing input was PBMCs or T cells enriched from blood (not recorded which). These receptors were collected from a man younger than 45 in a cohort exposed to, infected with or recovered from COVID-19 (not recorded which).

As for this clone: Distinct nucleotide sequences in the sample also encode this CDR3. This chain links TRBV5-1 with TRBJ2-7; 12 nucleotides match TRBD1. V lost 4 bases, J lost 4 bases, and 6 bases stayed unmatched. Germline V lookup: CDR1 SGHRS, CDR2 YFSETQ. CDR3 length: 15 residues. In nucleotides, the CDR3 is TGCGCCAGCAGCCTGGGACAGGGGGCATCATACGAGCAGTACTTC. This codes for CASSLGQGASYEQYF.

As DNA, the CDR3 is TGTGCCAGCATCTTATTTCAGGGGTACACCGGGGAGCTGTTTTTT. It translates to CASILFQGYTGELFF. J is TRBJ2-2 and V is TRBV27; possibly TRBD1 for D (6 bases). V lost 7 bases to trimming and J lost 3 bases, with 15 bases between them. Germline V gives CDR1 MNHEY, CDR2 SMNVEV (reference sequence). This CDR3 has 15 amino acids.

The rearrangement links TRBV9 to TRBJ1-4, with 7 bases aligning to TRBD1. This CDR3 comprises 17 residues. Trimming removed 0 bases from V and 0 bases from J; junction bases left unmatched: 5. Germline-derived CDR1 and CDR2 are SGDLS and YYNGEE. Written as DNA, the CDR3 is TGTGCCAGCAGCGTAGGTGTAGGGGGCTCAACTAATGAAAAACTGTTTTTT. Protein: CASSVGVGGSTNEKLFF.

The V and J genes are TRBV11-2 and TRBJ2-6; D remains unclear. V was cut by 2 bases and J by 9 bases, with 11 bases left in between. The CDR3 is made up of 14 amino acids. Germline values: CDR1 SGHAT, CDR2 FQNNGV. This CDR3 reads CASSLSGIINVLTF. The DNA of the CDR3 is TGTGCCAGCAGCTTATCAGGAATAATCAACGTCCTGACTTTC. Full variable domain (rest looked up from reference TRBV11-2 and TRBJ2-6): EAGVAQSPRYKIIEKRQSVAFWCNPISGHATLYWYQQILGQGPKLLIQFQNNGVVDDSQLPKDRFSAERLKGVDSTLKIQPAKLEDSAVYLCASSLSGIINVLTFGAGSRLTVL.

The gene calls are TRBV28 and TRBJ2-3; D unresolved. The V end lost 4 bases, the J end lost 0 bases, and 14 bases lay between the germline ends. CDR3 length equals 16 residues. Germline CDR1 MDHEN, CDR2 SYDVKM. CDR3 sequence reads: CASSSKYKTSTDTQYF. CDR3 bases: TGTGCCAGCAGTTCCAAGTATAAGACTAGCACAGATACGCAGTATTTT.

V and J are TRBV11-2 and TRBJ2-1, with TRBD2 matching 7 bases. With 3 bases clipped from V and 4 bases from J, the junction kept 12 bases outside the gene matches. Looked up from germline, CDR1 is SGHAT and CDR2 is FQNNGV. This CDR3 spans 17 amino acids. This CDR3 reads CASSFQPGTTIYNEQFF. As DNA, the CDR3 is TGTGCCAGCAGCTTCCAACCCGGGACTACAATTTACAATGAGCAGTTCTTC.

This chain joins TRBV3-1 (or the pseudogene TRBV3-2) and TRBJ2-1, with 11 bases identical to TRBD2. Trimming at V came to 4 bases and at J to 5 bases, leaving 7 bases not matched to a gene. CDR3 length: 16 amino acids. Germline V gene lookup returns CDR1 LGHDT and CDR2 YNNKEL (reference sequence). CDR3 region: CASSRKTSGADNEQFF. The CDR3 nucleotides read TGTGCCAGCAGCCGAAAGACTAGCGGGGCAGACAATGAGCAGTTCTTC.

The J gene is TRBJ2-7, the V gene TRBV7-8; TRBD1 matches 11 bases. This CDR3 region has 16 residues. V trimming: 1 base; J trimming: 2 bases; junction bases outside the gene matches: 4. Germline CDR1 is SGHVS and CDR2 is FQNEAQ. In DNA, the CDR3 is TGTGCCAGCAGCTTAGAATTGGGACAGGGGGCCTACGAGCAGTACTTC. This translates into CASSLELGQGAYEQYF. Full variable domain (outside the CDR3, taken from reference TRBV7-8 and TRBJ2-7): GAGVSQSPRYKVAKRGQDVALRCDPISGHVSLFWYQQALGQGPEFLTYFQNEAQLDKSGLPSDRFFAERPEGSVSTLKIQRTQQEDSAVYLCASSLELGQGAYEQYFGPGTRLTVT.

CDR3 protein: CASSHGRGVNTEAFF. The CDR3 DNA sequence: TGTGCCAGCAGCCACGGTAGGGGCGTGAACACTGAAGCTTTCTTT. The chain recombines TRBV9 with TRBJ1-1; a possible D gene is TRBD1 (5 bases). The length of the CDR3 is 15 residues. Germline assignment: CDR1 SGDLS and CDR2 YYNGEE. V was pared by 4 bases and J by 0 bases, with 13 bases between.

This clone was seen only once. The CDR3 DNA sequence: TGTGCCAGCTCGGACAGAGACTATGGCTACACCTTC. It is translated as CASSDRDYGYTF. V usage is TRBV25-1 and J usage is TRBJ1-2, with a weak D call TRBD1 (6 bases). Trimming left V 8 bases short and J 3 bases short, with 10 bases between. The germline CDR1 and CDR2 sequences are MGHDK and SYGVNS. This CDR3 spans 12 amino acids.

The rearrangement uses TRBV7-8 and TRBJ2-3; D possibly corresponds to TRBD2 (6 bases). The CDR3 is made up of 16 amino acids. Germline values: CDR1 SGHVS, CDR2 FQNEAQ. V lost 5 bases to trimming and J lost 4 bases, with 19 bases between them. The CDR3 spells CASSPPEGPQADTQYF. Here the CDR3 DNA reads TGTGCCAGCAGCCCGCCGGAGGGTCCCCAGGCAGATACGCAGTATTTT.

The rearrangement uses TRBV19 and TRBJ1-3; 7 bases match TRBD1. J gave up 0 bases and V 2 bases, and 1 base lay outside the gene matches. Germline CDR1 reads LNHDA; CDR2 reads SQIVND (reference sequence). This CDR3 is built from 15 residues. CDR3 amino acids: CASSIWTGSGNTIYF. Written as DNA, the CDR3 is TGTGCCAGTAGTATATGGACAGGCTCTGGAAACACCATATATTTT.

The chain links TRBV7-2 to TRBJ2-7, with 9 bases that match TRBD2. J lost 3 bases, V lost 0 bases, and 3 bases had no gene match. CDR3 length: 15 residues. Germline CDR1 SGHTA, CDR2 FQGNSA. CDR3 DNA sequence: TGTGCCAGCAGCTTAGCGGCTAGCGGGGTCTACGAGCAGTACTTC. Translating gives CASSLAASGVYEQYF.

In DNA form, the CDR3 reads TGTGCCAGCAGTTACACGGAGGTCTACGAGCAGTACTTC. Its protein is CASSYTEVYEQYF. V and J are TRBV6-2 or TRBV6-3 and TRBJ2-7; a weak D match, TRBD2 (5 bases). The CDR3 is 13 amino acids. Germline CDR1 is MNHEY and CDR2 is SVGEGT. V was cut by 2 bases and J by 3 bases, with 8 bases left in between.

DNA for the CDR3: TGTGCCAGCAGCCTCACCACGCGGGTGGATGAGCAGTTCTTC. Amino acid sequence: CASSLTTRVDEQFF. The chain uses TRBV7-8 and TRBJ2-1; possible D gene TRBD2, 5 bases. V was pared by 5 bases and J by 8 bases, with 16 bases between. CDR1 is SGHVS, CDR2 FQNEAQ, per germline. CDR3 length equals 14 residues.

The chain uses TRBV6-6 and TRBJ1-6; D unresolved. Deletions cut 8 bases from V and 6 bases from J, with 8 bases between. The CDR3 is 12 amino acids. The V gene's germline CDR1 is MNHNY and CDR2 SVGAGI (reference sequence). The CDR3 is CASQTGNSPLHF. In DNA form, the CDR3 reads TGTGCCAGCCAGACGGGTAATTCACCCCTCCACTTT.

The chain couples TRBV9 to TRBJ2-1; D is ambiguous. CDR1 and CDR2 (germline): SGDLS, YYNGEE. The CDR3 loop spans 15 amino acids. Trimming cost V 4 bases and J 6 bases, with 17 bases left between them. The CDR3 DNA reads as TGTGCCAGCAGCCCCCACCCGACATTAACCAATGAGCAGTTCTTC. Protein product: CASSPHPTLTNEQFF.

The chain combines TRBV15 with TRBJ1-3; D possibly corresponds to TRBD1 (6 bases). This CDR3 spans 16 amino acids. Looked up from germline, CDR1 is LNHNV and CDR2 is YYDKDF (reference sequence). V shed 1 base and J shed 4 bases, with 14 bases lying between them. The CDR3 protein is CATSRGGQVSGNTIYF. For the CDR3, the DNA is TGTGCCACCAGCAGAGGGGGGCAGGTCTCCGGAAACACCATATATTTT.

This clone occurred many times. The chain couples TRBV24-1 to TRBJ1-4, with D unclear. CDR1 KGHDR and CDR2 SFDVKD come from the germline V gene. The CDR3 is made up of 14 amino acids. Trimming took off 3 bases at V and 0 bases at J, with 4 bases between the two ends. CDR3 amino acids: CATSDPATNEKLFF. Here the CDR3 DNA reads TGTGCCACCAGTGATCCAGCAACTAATGAAAAACTGTTTTTT.